This T cell receptor (beta chain) was identified during a study of CD8 T cells in Susac syndrome (dated by TCRdb to about 2019). Describing the broader study: Among the sequenced Susac syndrome patients, more than five had clinically active disease and under 10 were in clinical remission. CD8+ T cell repertoire clonality was compared between more than 9 healthy donors, some 14 Susac syndrome patients and 15 multiple sclerosis patients. At blood withdrawal, Susac syndrome patients were therapy-naive, treated with corticosteroids (with IVIg additionally given to some), or treated with IVIg alone. The study used repertoire sequencing to test whether antigen drove CD8+ T cell activation and differentiation in Susac syndrome. General findings and caveats noted by the study authors: Looking at Susac-specific public clones, the researchers identified 15 to 20 in the total CD8+ repertoire and roughly 5 in the CD8+ TEMRA repertoire. Clonal expansion was observed in Susac syndrome CD8+ repertoires, with the highest expansion in CD8+ TEMRA cells and greater expansion in clinically active than in remitting patients. The study acknowledged that relatively few individuals were included in the TCR sequencing and HLA analysis.

In the case of this clonotype: There is no known antigen for this receptor. The input lacks base qualities; no much larger clone sits a single base away.

Peripheral blood CD8+ and CD4+ T cells from healthy donors, Susac syndrome patients and multiple sclerosis patients were profiled by high-throughput TCR beta sequencing. Susac syndrome patients met recently defined diagnostic criteria for definite or probable disease. Bulk CD8+ and CD4+ T cells were purified by magnetic negative isolation, whereas CD8+ TEMRA cells were enriched by FACS. Blood was collected in EDTA tubes and processed within 24 hours, with PBMCs isolated through density gradient centrifugation. PBMCs intended for TCR sequencing were cryopreserved in liquid nitrogen and thawed later in a water bath at 37 degrees C. The sorted or isolated CD4+, CD8+ and CD8+ TEMRA cells reached a purity of at least 90%. RNA was extracted with the RNeasy kit and 0.5 to 1 ug was reverse transcribed using random hexamers. The immunoSEQ multiplex PCR assay, which covers 54 Vbeta and 13 Jbeta segments, was used to amplify TCR beta CDR3 regions. PCR amplification bias was corrected using a synthetic template baseline for primer optimization and computational correction. Processing in the source paper ran as follows. Reads were annotated to V, D and J genes according to IMGT and were analyzed with immunoSEQ Analyzer, with only productive sequences retained. Clonality was computed as one minus Shannon entropy normalized by log2 of the number of productive unique sequences. For each patient and control, public and private clones were evaluated among the 100 most prevalent clones. Clones were defined as Susac-specific if absent from the healthy and MS cohorts, from around 1,100 published viral clones and from other ImmuneACCESS disease sequences. TCRdb reran the public reads through fastp at Q25 and MiXCR, keeping productive beta chains. Each record represents a unique CDR3 protein, reported with the most common genes and DNA among its rows. In this record, the V and J calls reflect TCRdb's handling and not the investigators' own analysis. The sample table holds around 150,000 distinct CDR3 sequences, of which just under 95% were seen once. Together, the top ten hold about 0.18% of the sample.

At the junction V is shortened by 1 base and J by 5 bases, with 21 bases in between. The CDR3, cysteine through phenylalanine, is 18 amino acids long. Kept here is only the CDR3 DNA, which spans 54 bases and is read in frame from base 1. From the germline V gene, CDR1 is MGHRA and CDR2 is YSYEKL. Here the chain combines TRBV4-1 and TRBJ2-1; TRBD2 could be the D gene, as 5 bases match. Sequenced material: CD8+ T cells from PBMCs. The receptor comes from a human donor with Susac syndrome. The CDR3 region reads CASSQVVDSQEGNNEQFF. The nucleotide sequence is TGCGCCAGCAGCCAAGTGGTCGACTCCCAAGAGGGAAACAATGAGCAGTTCTTC.